This T cell receptor beta chain derives from a study of T cells in Graves' hyperthyroidism and ophthalmopathy. The CDR3 is 15 amino acids. Germline V CDR1 and CDR2: SGHAT, FQNNGV. Deletions cut 5 bases from V and 3 bases from J, with 15 bases between. RNA transcripts gave rise to amplified TCR beta CDR3 regions. The primer set for the first-round RT-PCR of the TCR CDR3 was HTBI. In TCRdb, the multiplex PCR reads were re-called with MiXCR into one record per CDR3 protein. This sample has a few hundred thousand distinct CDR3 sequences, with approximately 16% found just once. This clonotype was detected ten times or more. Its target is unknown. Study outcomes and limitations: Most expanded thyroid clonotypes above 0.001 also appeared in blood.

Sequenced material: blood. The clonotype was recovered from a woman aged 55-70 years with Graves' ophthalmopathy. This chain uses TRBV11-2 with TRBJ2-3; D gene uncertain. CDR3 nucleotides: TGTGCCAGCAGCCCTATAGCCGGACCTACAGATACGCAGTATTTT. Translating it yields CASSPIAGPTDTQYF.